The entry that follows covers one TCR beta chain sequence. The data belong to a study of blood T cells in healthy people across ages. About the study: About one barcoded beta molecule per two T cells came from capture by template switching.

Approximately 9.4 milliliters was the volume of peripheral blood drawn from each donor. Whenever a sample was processed, at least 6 million PBMCs were isolated. A J-beta primer mix and a sample-barcoded 5' primer were used in a second PCR of roughly 6 to 11 cycles. Every sample gave at least 3 million paired-end reads containing CDR3. TCRdb reprocessed the 5' RACE reads with MiXCR, giving one entry per CDR3 protein. The repertoire holds 1.5 million or so distinct CDR3 sequences, with approximately 42% as singletons. Looked up from germline, CDR1 is LGHNA and CDR2 is YNFKEQ. CDR3 length equals 15 residues. The ends lost 3 bases at V and 2 bases at J; junction bases unmatched: 7.

The chain carries TRBV4-2 and TRBJ2-7, with 7 nucleotides matching TRBD1. The specimen was blood. The receptor was derived from a young woman in good health. CDR3 DNA sequence: TGTGCCAGCAGCCAGGCCGGGACAGCCACCTACGAGCAGTACTTC. It is translated as CASSQAGTATYEQYF.